This is a list of T cell receptor beta chains from one sample in a study of blood T cells in healthy people across ages. Using its own MiXCR run on the 5' RACE reads, TCRdb lists one record per CDR3 protein. Among about 620,000 distinct CDR3 sequences, under 25% were seen once, and the ten largest hold approximately 3.7%. The sequenced material came from blood. These receptors all stem from a man between 65 and 85 years old in good health. CDR3s include the opening cysteine and the closing phenylalanine or tryptophan. A D gene is named only where the DNA matches it firmly. Clone size is stated in some rows and not others, as once, few, many or a class when expanded.

d_call j_call clone_size v_call cdr3_aa cdr3_nt
TRBD1 TRBJ2-7 . TRBV7-3 CASSLNTGVNEQYF TGTGCCAGCAGCTTAAATACAGGGGTTAACGAGCAGTACTTC
TRBD1 TRBJ2-3 few TRBV5-1 CARSPGQVLRTDTQYF TGCGCCCGCAGCCCGGGACAGGTTCTCCGCACAGATACGCAGTATTTT
TRBD2 TRBJ2-5 . TRBV9 CASSVGLAVSQETQYF TGTGCCAGCAGCGTAGGTCTAGCGGTCTCCCAAGAGACCCAGTACTTC
TRBD1 TRBJ2-1 . TRBV9 CASSEGTGVYNEQFF TGTGCCAGCAGCGAGGGGACAGGGGTCTACAATGAGCAGTTCTTC
. TRBJ1-2 . TRBV20-1 CSAIGQNYGYTF TGCAGTGCTATAGGACAGAACTATGGCTACACCTTC
TRBD2 TRBJ2-3 . TRBV20-1 CSARALAGVGTDTQYF TGCAGTGCTAGGGCTCTAGCGGGAGTAGGAACAGATACGCAGTATTTT
. TRBJ2-1 . TRBV19 CASVNPYNEQFF TGTGCCAGCGTAAACCCCTACAATGAGCAGTTCTTC
TRBD1 TRBJ2-5 . TRBV20-1 CSAATGTGVKTQYF TGCAGTGCTGCCACCGGGACAGGGGTGAAGACCCAGTACTTC
. TRBJ1-5 . TRBV3-1 CASSSVLDRPQHF TGTGCCAGCAGCTCGGTCTTGGATCGGCCCCAGCATTTT
TRBD2 TRBJ2-3 . TRBV28 CASRLRTSGRVGDTQYF TGTGCCAGCAGGCTCCGGACTAGCGGGAGGGTTGGAGATACGCAGTATTTT
TRBD2 TRBJ2-5 few TRBV20-1 CSATGLAGGGQETQYF TGCAGTGCTACGGGACTAGCGGGAGGCGGGCAAGAGACCCAGTACTTC
. TRBJ2-7 few TRBV3-1 CASSQDYSTYEQYF TGTGCCAGCAGCCAAGATTACAGTACCTACGAGCAGTACTTC
. TRBJ2-2 . TRBV3-1 CASSVRHSANTGELFF TGTGCCAGCAGCGTCCGGCATAGCGCCAACACCGGGGAGCTGTTTTTT
. TRBJ1-6 few TRBV20-1 CSAGEQANSPLHF TGCAGTGCGGGGGAGCAGGCGAATTCACCCCTCCACTTT
TRBD2 TRBJ2-5 few TRBV5-1 CASSPLAGVSSETQYF TGCGCCAGCAGCCCGCTAGCGGGAGTATCCTCAGAGACCCAGTACTTC
TRBD1 TRBJ2-1 few TRBV28 CASTQDRGNEQFF TGTGCCAGCACTCAGGACAGGGGCAATGAGCAGTTCTTC
. TRBJ1-1 once TRBV20-1 CSARQGKSTEAFF TGCAGTGCTAGACAGGGGAAGAGCACTGAAGCTTTCTTT
TRBD2 TRBJ2-3 few TRBV5-1 CANSLGVAGTDTQYF TGCGCCAACAGCTTGGGAGTAGCGGGGACAGATACGCAGTATTTT
. TRBJ1-2 few TRBV18 CASSPGSGLNYGYTF TGTGCCAGCTCACCAGGGTCGGGTCTTAACTATGGCTACACCTTC
. TRBJ2-1 few TRBV29-1 CSVDRDTDNEQFF TGCAGCGTTGACCGGGACACGGACAATGAGCAGTTCTTC
. TRBJ1-6 . TRBV28 CASRQGGGSPLHF TGTGCCAGCAGACAGGGTGGGGGATCACCCCTCCACTTT
TRBD2 TRBJ2-5 many TRBV20-1 CSARVGSGVAYGTQYF TGCAGTGCTAGAGTGGGTAGCGGGGTCGCGTATGGGACCCAGTACTTC
TRBD1 TRBJ2-7 many TRBV14 CASSQLTNRGTYEQYF TGTGCCAGCAGCCAATTAACTAACAGGGGTACCTACGAGCAGTACTTC
TRBD1 TRBJ2-1 once TRBV6-1 CPSSVGQGAEQFF TGTCCCAGCAGTGTAGGACAGGGGGCTGAGCAGTTCTTC
TRBD2 TRBJ2-3 . TRBV30 CAWSRLAGRSADTQYF TGTGCCTGGAGTCGACTAGCGGGCCGAAGCGCAGATACGCAGTATTTT
. TRBJ2-5 . TRBV4-3 CASSQAPFPRVPKETQYF TGCGCCAGCAGCCAGGCTCCCTTTCCAAGGGTACCTAAAGAGACCCAGTACTTC
. TRBJ1-4 . TRBV15 CATQRGDATNEKLFF TGTGCCACCCAACGGGGAGATGCAACTAATGAAAAACTGTTTTTT
. TRBJ2-5 few TRBV10-3 CAISESKVQETQYF TGTGCCATCAGTGAGTCAAAGGTGCAAGAGACCCAGTACTTC
. TRBJ1-1 few TRBV5-1 CASSSLDVNTEAFF TGCGCTAGCAGCTCGTTGGACGTGAACACTGAAGCTTTCTTT